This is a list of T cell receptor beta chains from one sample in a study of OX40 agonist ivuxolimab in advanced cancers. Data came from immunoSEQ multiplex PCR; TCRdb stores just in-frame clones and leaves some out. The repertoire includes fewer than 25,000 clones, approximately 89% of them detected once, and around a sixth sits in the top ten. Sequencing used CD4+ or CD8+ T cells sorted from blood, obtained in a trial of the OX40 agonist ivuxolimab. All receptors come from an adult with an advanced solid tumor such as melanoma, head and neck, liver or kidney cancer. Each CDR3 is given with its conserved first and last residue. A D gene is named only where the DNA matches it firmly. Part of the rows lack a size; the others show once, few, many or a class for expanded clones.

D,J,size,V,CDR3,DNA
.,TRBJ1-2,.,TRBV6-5,CATMDRAYYGYTF,TGTGCCACTATGGACAGAGCCTACTATGGCTACACCTTC
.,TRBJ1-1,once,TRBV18,CASSPQGNTEAFF,TGTGCCAGCTCCCCACAGGGTAACACTGAAGCTTTCTTT
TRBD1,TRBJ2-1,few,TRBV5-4,CASSGHGTGIYEQFF,TGTGCCAGCAGCGGGCACGGGACAGGGATCTATGAGCAGTTCTTC
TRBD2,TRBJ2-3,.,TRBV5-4,CASSQDKRDTDTQYF,TGCGCCAGCAGCCAAGACAAGCGGGACACAGATACGCAGTATTTT
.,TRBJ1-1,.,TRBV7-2,CASSLGRWNTEAFF,TGTGCCAGCAGCTTAGGCAGGTGGAACACTGAAGCTTTCTTT
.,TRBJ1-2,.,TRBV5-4,CASSRGTREFDYGYTF,TGTGCCAGTTCACGAGGGACTCGGGAATTCGACTATGGCTACACCTTC
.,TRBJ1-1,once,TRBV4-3,CASSPAGGNTEAFF,TGCGCCAGCAGCCCCGCCGGGGGGAACACTGAAGCTTTCTTT
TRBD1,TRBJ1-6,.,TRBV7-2,CASSLLQGNPLHF,TGTGCCAGCAGCCTTCTACAGGGGAACCCCCTCCACTTT
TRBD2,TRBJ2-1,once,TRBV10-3,CAISGTSGRYNEQFF,TGTGCCATCAGTGGGACTAGCGGAAGATACAATGAGCAGTTCTTC
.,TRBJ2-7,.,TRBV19,CASSIQGSSYEQYF,TGTGCCAGTAGTATACAGGGCAGCTCCTACGAGCAGTACTTC
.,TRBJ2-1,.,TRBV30,CAWLARNEQFF,TGTGCCTGGCTGGCTCGGAATGAGCAGTTCTTC
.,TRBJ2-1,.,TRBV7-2,CASSQGGGVTNEQFF,TGTGCCAGCAGTCAGGGGGGCGGGGTTACCAATGAGCAGTTCTTC
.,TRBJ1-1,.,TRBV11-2,CASSLVGGGTEAFF,TGTGCCAGCAGCTTAGTAGGGGGGGGGACTGAAGCTTTCTTT
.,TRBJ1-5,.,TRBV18,CASSLGHSYNQPQHF,TGTGCCAGCTCACTGGGACATTCCTACAATCAGCCCCAGCATTTT
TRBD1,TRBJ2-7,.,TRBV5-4,CASSLRQGADQYF,TGTGCCAGCAGCCTAAGACAGGGGGCGGATCAGTACTTC
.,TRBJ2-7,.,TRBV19,CASSPSVQTYEQYF,TGTGCCAGTAGCCCTAGCGTACAGACCTACGAGCAGTACTTC
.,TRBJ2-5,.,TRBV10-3,CAISVGEETQYF,TGTGCCATCAGTGTAGGGGAAGAGACCCAGTACTTC
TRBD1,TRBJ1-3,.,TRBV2,CASRGQTGNTIYF,TGTGCCAGCAGGGGACAGACTGGAAACACCATATATTTT
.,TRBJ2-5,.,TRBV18,CASSTGTDSVETQYF,TGTGCCAGCTCAACCGGGACCGACAGTGTAGAGACCCAGTACTTC
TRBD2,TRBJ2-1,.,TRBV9,CASSVGVLAGDNEQFF,TGTGCCAGCAGCGTAGGTGTCCTAGCGGGGGACAATGAGCAGTTCTTC
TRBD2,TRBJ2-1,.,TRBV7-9,CASSLITSGRGTYNEQFF,TGTGCCAGCAGCTTAATAACTAGCGGGAGGGGGACCTACAATGAGCAGTTCTTC
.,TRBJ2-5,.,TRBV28,CASNVRALGTQYF,TGTGCCAGCAACGTCAGGGCGTTGGGGACCCAGTACTTC
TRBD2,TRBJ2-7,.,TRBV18,CASSRSGWEGEQYF,TGTGCCAGCTCACGCTCCGGATGGGAGGGCGAGCAGTACTTC
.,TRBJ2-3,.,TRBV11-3,CASSPTRGTDTQYF,TGTGCCAGCAGCCCGACTCGGGGCACAGATACGCAGTATTTT
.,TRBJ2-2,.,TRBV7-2,CASSPLGLHTGELFF,TGTGCCAGCAGTCCCCTTGGACTCCACACCGGGGAGCTGTTTTTT
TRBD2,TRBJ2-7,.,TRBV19,CASSIQAGPNEQYF,TGTGCCAGTAGTATCCAAGCGGGACCCAACGAGCAGTACTTC
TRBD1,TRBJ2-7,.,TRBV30,CAWSVIWTGPYEQYF,TGTGCCTGGAGTGTAATCTGGACAGGGCCCTACGAGCAGTACTTC
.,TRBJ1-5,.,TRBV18,CASSPQEGNQPQHF,TGTGCCAGCTCACCACAGGAGGGCAATCAGCCCCAGCATTTT
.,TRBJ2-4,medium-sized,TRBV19,CASATGDIQYF,TGTGCCAGTGCCACTGGAGACATTCAGTACTTC
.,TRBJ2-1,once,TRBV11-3,CASSPFGSGSYNEQFF,TGTGCCAGCAGCCCGTTTGGTAGCGGATCCTACAATGAGCAGTTCTTC
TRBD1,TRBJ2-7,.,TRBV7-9,CASSLWGGTGSSYEQYF,TGTGCCAGCAGCTTATGGGGTGGGACAGGGAGTTCCTACGAGCAGTACTTC